This entry concerns a single TCR beta chain. Its specificity is unknown. Germline CDR1 SEHNR, CDR2 FQNEAQ (reference sequence). The V gene lost 4 bases and the J gene lost 3 bases, with 7 bases spanning the gap. The CDR3 covers 12 residues. RNA transcripts yielded amplified TCR beta CDR3 regions. The HTBI set primed first-round TCR CDR3 RT-PCR. TCRdb ran MiXCR on the multiplex PCR reads and lists one entry per CDR3 protein. Of under 350,000 distinct CDR3 sequences in the sample, around a fifth are singletons; the top ten hold around half. The data stem from a study of T cells in Graves' hyperthyroidism and ophthalmopathy. The PBMCs were taken from 10 ml of fresh peripheral blood. General study points: Ophthalmopathy was told apart from stable hyperthyroidism by a 13 V-J model. The model made its ophthalmopathy prediction, and onset followed a median around 6.5 months later.

The TCR originated in a woman aged 45-65 years with Graves' hyperthyroidism. Material for sequencing was blood. The V call is TRBV7-9, the J call TRBJ2-7; no clear D. The CDR3 reads CASSWADYEQYF. CDR3 nucleotide sequence: TGTGCCAGCAGCTGGGCAGACTACGAGCAGTACTTC.